A selection of T cell receptor beta chains follows, all from one sample in a study of human T cells and chemical hapten exposure. MiXCR, run by TCRdb on the RACE reads, gives a single entry per CDR3 protein. The repertoire includes just over 350,000 distinct CDR3 sequences, under 6.5% of them detected once, and approximately 5.4% sits in the top ten. Sequencing was performed on whole blood, taken in connection with sensitization to the hapten diphenylcyclopropenone (DPC). The receptors shown here come from a woman between 18 and 29 years old with alopecia areata. Some clones in this sample may be carry-over from other donors' samples. Each CDR3 is given with its conserved first and last residue.

>TRBJ1-1|TRBV6-2/TRBV6-3
CASSPSLPRVNTEAFF
>TRBJ2-3|TRBV28
CASSFSEAPGTDTQYF
>TRBJ1-6|TRBV12-3/TRBV12-4
CASKQSGQLYNSPLHF
>TRBJ1-4|TRBV18
CASSPRASNEKLFF
>TRBJ2-1|TRBV5-1
CASSATGYNEQFF
>TRBJ1-3|TRBV28
CASSLYVSSGNTIYF
>TRBJ1-1|TRBV2
CARQETNTEAFF
>TRBJ2-7|TRBV7-9
CASSLVQGAMYEQYF
>TRBJ2-3|TRBV6-2/TRBV6-3
CASNDSPSTDTQYF
>TRBJ1-6|TRBV4-3
CASSQDFGAGYNSPLHF
>TRBJ1-5|TRBV20-1
CSATDQRISQPQHF
>TRBJ1-3|TRBV29-1
CSVLGGTGNTIYF
>TRBJ1-4|TRBV27
CASSFQGWANEKLFF
>TRBJ1-1|TRBV5-6
CASSFWDRPLNTEAFF
>TRBJ1-6|TRBV5-1
CASSLGHYNSPLHF
>TRBJ1-4|TRBV28
CASYTGGGEKLFF
>TRBJ2-5|TRBV27
CASRGWAGETQYF
>TRBJ1-1|TRBV7-9
CASSLQLRGTFF
>TRBJ2-6|TRBV6-1
CASMGSGGSHRSGANVLTF
>TRBJ1-3|TRBV7-2
CASSRDGVGNTIYF
>TRBJ1-5|TRBV28
CASSLPHIFQPQHF
>TRBJ2-2|TRBV9
CASSVGKTLNTGELFF